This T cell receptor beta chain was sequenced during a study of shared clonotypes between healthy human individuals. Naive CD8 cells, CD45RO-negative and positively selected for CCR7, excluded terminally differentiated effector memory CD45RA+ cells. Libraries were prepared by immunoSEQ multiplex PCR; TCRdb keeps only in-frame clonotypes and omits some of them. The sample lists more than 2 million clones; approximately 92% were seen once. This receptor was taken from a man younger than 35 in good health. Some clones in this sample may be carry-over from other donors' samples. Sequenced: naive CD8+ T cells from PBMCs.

CDR3 amino acids: CASTPSFQNTYEQYF. For the CDR3, the DNA is TGTGCCAGCACTCCCAGCTTCCAAAACACTTACGAGCAGTACTTC. The V call is TRBV6-1, the J call TRBJ2-7; no reliable D call. The germline CDR1 and CDR2 sequences are MNHNS and SASEGT. V lost 7 bases and J 4 bases, leaving 20 bases between the germline ends. This CDR3 comprises 15 residues.